This TCR beta chain came from a study of T cells in Graves' hyperthyroidism and ophthalmopathy. Study context: Once the initial diagnosis was made, peripheral blood was obtained before any treatment. Regarding the study as a whole: Also found in blood were most expanded thyroid clonotypes above 0.001.

The TCR beta CDR3 regions underwent amplification using RNA transcripts as the source. The primer set for the first-round RT-PCR of the TCR CDR3 was HTBI. TCRdb passed the multiplex PCR reads through MiXCR, listing each CDR3 protein once. The sample includes over 700,000 distinct CDR3 sequences, roughly 40% of them seen just once. Patients aged 18 to 65 with hyperthyroidism were newly diagnosed, with duration under 2 months. Patients were excluded because of uncontrolled infection, other autoimmune disease, pregnancy or lactation. For this clonotype: Its antigen remains unknown. A read error may be the cause here, since a much bigger clone is one base away.

The germline CDR1 and CDR2 sequences are LNHNV and YYDKDF (reference sequence). J was trimmed by 5 bases and V by 3 bases; bases with no gene match: 7. The CDR3 has 15 residues. The sequencing sample was made of blood. This sequence originates from a man aged 18 to 29 with Graves' hyperthyroidism. This sequence joins TRBV15 and TRBJ2-7, with TRBD2 matching 10 bases. CDR3 protein: CATSREASGRNEQYF. The CDR3, as DNA: TGTGCCACCAGCAGGGAAGCTAGCGGGAGAAACGAGCAGTACTTC.